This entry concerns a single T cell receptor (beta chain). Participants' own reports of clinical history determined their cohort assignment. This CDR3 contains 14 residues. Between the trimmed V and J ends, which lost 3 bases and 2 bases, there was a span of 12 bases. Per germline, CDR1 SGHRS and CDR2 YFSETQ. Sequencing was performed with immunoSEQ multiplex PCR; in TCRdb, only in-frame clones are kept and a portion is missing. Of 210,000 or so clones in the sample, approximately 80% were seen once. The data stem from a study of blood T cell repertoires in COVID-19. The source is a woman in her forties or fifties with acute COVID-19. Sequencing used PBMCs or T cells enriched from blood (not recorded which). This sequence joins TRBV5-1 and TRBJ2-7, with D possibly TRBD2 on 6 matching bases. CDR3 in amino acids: CASSSGLSPYEQYF. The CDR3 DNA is TGCGCCAGCAGCTCGGGACTCTCCCCCTACGAGCAGTACTTC.